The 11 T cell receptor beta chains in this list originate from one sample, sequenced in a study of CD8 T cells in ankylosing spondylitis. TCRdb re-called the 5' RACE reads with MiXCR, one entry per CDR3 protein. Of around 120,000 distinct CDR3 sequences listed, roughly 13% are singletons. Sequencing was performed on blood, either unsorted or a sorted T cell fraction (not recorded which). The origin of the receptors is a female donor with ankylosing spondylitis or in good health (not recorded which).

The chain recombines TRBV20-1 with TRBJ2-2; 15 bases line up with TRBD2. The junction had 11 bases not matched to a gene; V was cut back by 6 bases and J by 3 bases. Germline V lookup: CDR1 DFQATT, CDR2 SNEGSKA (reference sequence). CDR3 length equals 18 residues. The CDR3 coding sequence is TGCAGTGCGAGCCCCGGGACTAGCGGGGGGCCGTACACCGGGGAGCTGTTTTTT. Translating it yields CSASPGTSGGPYTGELFF.

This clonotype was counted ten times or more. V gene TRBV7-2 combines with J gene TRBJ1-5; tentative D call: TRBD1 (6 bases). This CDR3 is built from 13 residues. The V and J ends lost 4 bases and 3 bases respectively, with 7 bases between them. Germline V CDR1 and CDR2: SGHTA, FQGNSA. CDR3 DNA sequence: TGTGCCAGCAGCTGGGACATCAATCAGCCCCAGCATTTT. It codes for CASSWDINQPQHF.

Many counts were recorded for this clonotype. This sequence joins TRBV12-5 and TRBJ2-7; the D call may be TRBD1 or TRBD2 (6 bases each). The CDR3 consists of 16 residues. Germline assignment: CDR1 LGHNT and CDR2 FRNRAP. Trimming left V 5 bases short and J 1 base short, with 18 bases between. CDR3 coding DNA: TGTGCTAGTGGTCGGGCCGCGGGACACAATTCCTACGAGCAGTACTTC. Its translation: CASGRAAGHNSYEQYF.

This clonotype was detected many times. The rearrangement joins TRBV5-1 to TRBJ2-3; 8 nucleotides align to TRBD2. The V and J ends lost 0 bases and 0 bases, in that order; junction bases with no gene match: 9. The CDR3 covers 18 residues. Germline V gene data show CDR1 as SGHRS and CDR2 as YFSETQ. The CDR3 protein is CASSLGKLAGLSTDTQYF. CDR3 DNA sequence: TGCGCCAGCAGCTTGGGAAAATTAGCGGGGCTAAGCACAGATACGCAGTATTTT.

The DNA for the CDR3 is TGTGCCAGCAATCGCCGGGACAGAAATCAGCCCCAGCATTTT. Translating it yields CASNRRDRNQPQHF. V usage is TRBV28 and J usage is TRBJ1-5; 7 bases are a match to TRBD1. CDR1 is MDHEN and CDR2 is SYDVKM in the germline V gene. The V segment lost 7 bases and the J segment 4 bases; nucleotides outside the gene matches: 7. The CDR3 contains 14 residues.

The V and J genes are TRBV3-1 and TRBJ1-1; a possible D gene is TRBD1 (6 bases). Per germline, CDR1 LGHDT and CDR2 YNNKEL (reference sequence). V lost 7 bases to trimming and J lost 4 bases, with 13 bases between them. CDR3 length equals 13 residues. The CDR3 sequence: CASTYREITEAFF. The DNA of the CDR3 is TGTGCCAGCACCTACAGGGAGATCACTGAAGCTTTCTTT.

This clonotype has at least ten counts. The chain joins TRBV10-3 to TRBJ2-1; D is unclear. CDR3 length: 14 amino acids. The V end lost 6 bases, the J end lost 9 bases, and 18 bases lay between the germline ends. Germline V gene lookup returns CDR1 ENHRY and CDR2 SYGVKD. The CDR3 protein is CAIRKYTDLGEQFF. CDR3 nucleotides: TGTGCCATCAGGAAATACACTGACCTCGGTGAGCAGTTCTTC.

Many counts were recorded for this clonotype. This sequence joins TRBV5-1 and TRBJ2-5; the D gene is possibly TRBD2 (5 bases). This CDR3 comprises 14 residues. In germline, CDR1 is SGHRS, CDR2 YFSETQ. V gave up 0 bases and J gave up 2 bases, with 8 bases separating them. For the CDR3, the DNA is TGCGCCAGCAGCTTGGCCGGGATTCAAGAGACCCAGTACTTC. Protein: CASSLAGIQETQYF.

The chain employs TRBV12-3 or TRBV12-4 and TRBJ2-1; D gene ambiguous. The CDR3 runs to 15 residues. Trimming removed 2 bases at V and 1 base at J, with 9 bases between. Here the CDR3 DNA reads TGTGCCAGCAGTTTATCCGGGCTATCCTACAATGAGCAGTTCTTC. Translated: CASSLSGLSYNEQFF.

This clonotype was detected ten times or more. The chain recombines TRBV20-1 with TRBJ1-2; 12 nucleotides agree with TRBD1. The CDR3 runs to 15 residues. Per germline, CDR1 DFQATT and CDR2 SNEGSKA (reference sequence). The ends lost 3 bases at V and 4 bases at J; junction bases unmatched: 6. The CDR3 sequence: CSASAGTGGSYGYTF. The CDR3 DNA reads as TGCAGTGCTAGTGCCGGGACAGGGGGCAGCTATGGCTACACCTTC.

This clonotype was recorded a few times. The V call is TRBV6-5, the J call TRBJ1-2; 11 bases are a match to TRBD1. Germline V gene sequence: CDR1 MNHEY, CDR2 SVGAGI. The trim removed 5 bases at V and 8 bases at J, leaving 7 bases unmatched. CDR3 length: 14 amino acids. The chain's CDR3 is CASSTGQGAGGYTF. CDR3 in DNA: TGTGCCAGCAGTACCGGACAGGGGGCTGGAGGCTACACCTTC.